The 23 T cell receptor beta chains below all came from one sample that was sequenced in a study of CD8+CD57+ T cells in acquired aplastic anemia. Profiling of TCR beta VDJ combinations and CDR3 sequences used genomic DNA as template. TCRdb recomputed calls from the reads with MiXCR, one row per CDR3 protein. The repertoire consists of around 170,000 distinct CDR3 sequences, with roughly 63% occurring once and the leading ten covering roughly 42%. The sequenced sample was sorted CD4+, CD8+, or CD8+CD57+ T cells (not recorded which) from PBMCs. Receptor source: a human donor in good health.

J is TRBJ2-3 and V is TRBV20-1; 7 bases agree with TRBD1. The CDR3 extends over 13 amino acids. Trimming took 6 bases from V and 2 from J; bases not matched to a gene: 5. Germline-derived CDR1 and CDR2 are DFQATT and SNEGSKA (reference sequence). This CDR3 reads CSAATGATDTQYF. The CDR3 DNA reads as TGCAGTGCAGCCACAGGGGCCACAGATACGCAGTATTTT.

This clonotype has more than one count but fewer than ten. The gene calls are TRBV7-3 and TRBJ1-2; D perhaps matches TRBD1 (5 bases). The V end was cut by 4 bases, the J end by 4 bases, with 16 bases between. The CDR3 extends over 15 amino acids. The germline gives CDR1 SGHTA, CDR2 FQGTGA. The CDR3 loop is CASSSHLGTSYGYTF. The CDR3 DNA sequence: TGTGCCAGCAGCTCGCACCTCGGGACCTCCTATGGCTACACCTTC.

This sequence joins TRBV4-3 and TRBJ2-1; D is unresolved. V was shortened by 0 bases and J by 7 bases, with 7 bases between the two germline ends. The V gene's germline CDR1 is LGHNA and CDR2 YSLEER. CDR3 length: 13 residues. CDR3 coding DNA: TGCGCCAGCAGCCAAGAAGTAGGAAATGAGCAGTTCTTC. Amino acid sequence: CASSQEVGNEQFF.

The chain couples TRBV20-1 to TRBJ2-3; D unresolved. The CDR3 loop spans 14 amino acids. The germline V gene has CDR1 DFQATT and CDR2 SNEGSKA (reference sequence). V was pared by 6 bases and J by 0 bases, with 13 bases between. CDR3 residues: CSARPGASTDTQYF. The CDR3 nucleotides are TGCAGTGCCCGACCGGGTGCTAGCACAGATACGCAGTATTTT.

Here the CDR3 DNA reads TGTGCCATCAGTGATGGGGCGGGGGGGGGGGCAGATACGCAGTATTTT. Protein: CAISDGAGGGADTQYF. The chain has TRBV10-3 and TRBJ2-3; 9 bases fit TRBD2. V shed 3 bases and J 4 bases; nucleotides not matched to a gene: 8. This CDR3 region has 16 residues. Germline loops: CDR1 ENHRY, CDR2 SYGVKD.

This clonotype has a count of ten or more. The chain has TRBV10-2 and TRBJ1-5; D is possibly TRBD1 (6 bases). The CDR3 has 13 residues. The germline V gene has CDR1 WSHSY and CDR2 SAAADI. Trimming removed 6 bases from V and 1 base from J, with 7 bases in between. CDR3 sequence: CASSQGSNQPQHF. The CDR3 DNA follows: TGCGCCAGCAGCCAGGGGAGCAATCAGCCCCAGCATTTT.

The chain carries TRBV7-9 and TRBJ1-4; the D gene is possibly TRBD1 (5 bases). Trimming shortened V by 3 bases and J by 0 bases, and 5 bases separated the two germline ends. The germline V gene has CDR1 SEHNR and CDR2 FQNEAQ (reference sequence). The CDR3 runs to 14 residues. The CDR3 DNA sequence: TGTGCCAGCAGCTTGACAGCAACTAATGAAAAACTGTTTTTT. Translating gives CASSLTATNEKLFF.

At least ten counts were recorded for this clonotype. V and J are TRBV29-1 and TRBJ2-1; D gene ambiguous. The V end was cut by 1 base, the J end by 4 bases, with 8 bases between. Germline CDR1 SQVTM, CDR2 ANQGSEA. CDR3 length: 13 residues. The chain's CDR3 is CSVEASGYNEQFF. Written as DNA, the CDR3 is TGCAGCGTTGAAGCCTCCGGATACAATGAGCAGTTCTTC.

V is TRBV20-1 and J is TRBJ2-3, with 7 bases aligning to TRBD2. In germline, CDR1 is DFQATT, CDR2 SNEGSKA (reference sequence). With 5 bases clipped from V and 3 bases from J, the junction kept 14 bases outside the gene matches. This CDR3 is 16 amino acids long. The CDR3 here is CSALPYSGRATDTQYF. The CDR3 DNA sequence: TGCAGTGCTCTCCCCTATTCAGGGAGGGCGACAGATACGCAGTATTTT.

This clonotype has ten or more counts. The chain couples TRBV2 to TRBJ2-7; TRBD1 matches 8 bases. CDR1 is SNHLY, CDR2 FYNNEI, per germline. J was trimmed by 3 bases and V by 5 bases; bases with no gene match: 6. The CDR3 sequence is 14 residues long. The CDR3 loop is CASSIGQGLYEQYF. CDR3 nucleotide sequence: TGTGCCAGCAGTATAGGACAGGGCCTCTACGAGCAGTACTTC.

Here the CDR3 reads CASSDPGQRATNEKLFF. In DNA, the CDR3 is TGTGCCAGCAGTGACCCGGGACAGCGGGCAACTAATGAAAAACTGTTTTTT. The chain uses TRBV25-1 and TRBJ1-4; TRBD1 aligns across 7 bases. The V and J ends lost 3 bases and 0 bases, in that order; junction bases with no gene match: 7. Germline V lookup: CDR1 MGHDK, CDR2 SYGVNS. The CDR3 is made up of 17 amino acids.

This clonotype was picked up many times. V usage is TRBV3-1 and J usage is TRBJ2-1; D remains ambiguous. The CDR3 has 15 amino acids. CDR1 is LGHDT, CDR2 YNNKEL, per germline (reference sequence). V dropped 3 bases and J dropped 1 base, with 10 bases sitting between them. The DNA of the CDR3 is TGTGCCAGCAGCCATGGCCAACCGTCCTACAATGAGCAGTTCTTC. It encodes CASSHGQPSYNEQFF.

The genes are TRBV20-1 and TRBJ2-3; 12 bases align to TRBD2. The CDR3 extends over 15 amino acids. V lost 4 bases, J lost 4 bases, and 6 bases stayed unmatched. Germline-derived CDR1 and CDR2 are DFQATT and SNEGSKA (reference sequence). CDR3 region: CSAILTSGSADTQYF. The CDR3 DNA is TGCAGTGCTATCCTGACTAGCGGGAGTGCAGATACGCAGTATTTT.

This clonotype was counted many times. The chain is built from TRBV5-1 and TRBJ1-1, with D unclear. Germline lookup yields CDR1 SGHRS and CDR2 YFSETQ. Between the trimmed V and J ends, which lost 2 bases and 1 base, there was a span of 9 bases. The CDR3 loop spans 14 amino acids. In DNA form, the CDR3 reads TGCGCCAGCAGCTTAGGAGACTCGAACACTGAAGCTTTCTTT. This codes for CASSLGDSNTEAFF.

This clonotype appeared a few times. The rearrangement uses TRBV20-1 and TRBJ2-1; D tentatively reads TRBD1 or TRBD2 (5 bases each). Deletions cut 0 bases from V and 6 bases from J, with 21 bases between. Germline V CDR1 and CDR2: DFQATT, SNEGSKA (reference sequence). The CDR3 runs to 17 residues. CDR3 in amino acids: CSARDLFGLGVINEQFF. Here the CDR3 DNA reads TGCAGTGCTAGAGATCTGTTCGGTTTGGGGGTGATCAATGAGCAGTTCTTC.

The chain couples TRBV27 to TRBJ2-1, with D hard to call. The CDR3 is 15 residues long. V lost 5 bases and J 5 bases, leaving 16 bases between the germline ends. Germline loops: CDR1 MNHEY, CDR2 SMNVEV (reference sequence). The CDR3 protein is CASSASWTVDNEQFF. In DNA, the CDR3 is TGTGCCAGCAGTGCGTCTTGGACGGTAGACAATGAGCAGTTCTTC.

This rearrangement joins TRBV10-3 to TRBJ1-5; TRBD1 matches at 8 bases. The CDR3 spans 15 residues. The V segment lost 4 bases and the J segment 4 bases; nucleotides outside the gene matches: 6. In germline, CDR1 is ENHRY, CDR2 SYGVKD. The CDR3 DNA follows: TGTGCCATCAGTGGTGGACAGGGCTGGAATCAGCCCCAGCATTTT. As protein: CAISGGQGWNQPQHF.

V and J are TRBV7-3 and TRBJ2-2; D possibly corresponds to TRBD1 (7 bases). V shed 5 bases and J shed 6 bases, with 13 bases lying between them. This CDR3 contains 14 residues. Per the germline V gene, CDR1 is SGHTA and CDR2 is FQGTGA. The CDR3 coding sequence is TGTGCCAGCAGCGCAGGGGGGTTGGCCGGGGAGCTGTTTTTT. Residues: CASSAGGLAGELFF.

The J gene is TRBJ2-3, the V gene TRBV7-2, with D unclear. CDR3 length equals 12 residues. The V gene's germline CDR1 is SGHTA and CDR2 FQGNSA. V dropped 5 bases and J dropped 4 bases, with 7 bases sitting between them. The CDR3 DNA reads TGTGCCAGCAGCCCCCTAGCAGATACGCAGTATTTT. It encodes CASSPLADTQYF.

This clonotype was observed a handful of times. The chain links TRBV6-5 to TRBJ1-1, with 12 bases identical to TRBD1. CDR3 length: 16 amino acids. Germline CDR1 is MNHEY and CDR2 is SVGAGI. V was clipped by 3 bases and J by 6 bases; unmatched bases: 8. CDR3 nucleotide sequence: TGTGCCAGCAGTTATGAGGCGGGACAGGGGGCTTCTGAAGCTTTCTTT. Protein: CASSYEAGQGASEAFF.

In this sample, this clonotype turned up many times. This chain joins TRBV4-1 and TRBJ2-5; 7 bases are a match to TRBD1. The CDR3 extends over 14 amino acids. The V gene's germline CDR1 is MGHRA and CDR2 YSYEKL. The trim removed 3 bases at V and 6 bases at J, leaving 7 bases unmatched. This CDR3 reads CASSHLDRFQTQYF. The CDR3 DNA sequence: TGCGCCAGCAGCCACTTGGACAGGTTCCAGACCCAGTACTTC.

The chain employs TRBV20-1 and TRBJ2-1; D uncertain. The CDR3 runs 12 residues. Trimming left V 1 base short and J 9 bases short, with 10 bases between. The germline V gene encodes CDR1 DFQATT and CDR2 SNEGSKA (reference sequence). In nucleotides, the CDR3 is TGCAGTGCTAGAGTGGCCCAATTTGAGCAGTTCTTC. Translation gives CSARVAQFEQFF.

In this sample, this clonotype turned up a few times. V usage is TRBV29-1 and J usage is TRBJ2-2; no definite D call. CDR3 length: 14 amino acids. Trimming left V 1 base short and J 2 bases short, with 8 bases between. The germline V gene has CDR1 SQVTM and CDR2 ANQGSEA. CDR3 DNA sequence: TGCAGCGTTGAAGTCCAAGGAAACACCGGGGAGCTGTTTTTT. It codes for CSVEVQGNTGELFF.